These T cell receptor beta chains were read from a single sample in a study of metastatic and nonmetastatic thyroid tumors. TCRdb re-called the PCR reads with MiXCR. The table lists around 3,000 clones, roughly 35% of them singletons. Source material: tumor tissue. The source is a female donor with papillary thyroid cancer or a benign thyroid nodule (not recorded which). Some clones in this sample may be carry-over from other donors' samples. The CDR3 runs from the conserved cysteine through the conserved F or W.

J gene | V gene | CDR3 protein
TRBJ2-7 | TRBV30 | CAWSLGRGGRAYEQYF
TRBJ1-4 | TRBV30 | CAWSARPNEKLFF
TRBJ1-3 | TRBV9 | CASSVVGGGNTIYF
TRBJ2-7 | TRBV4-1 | CASSQERGPSYEQYF
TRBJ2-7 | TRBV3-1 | CASSSGLVGEQYF
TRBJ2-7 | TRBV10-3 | CATRGVEQYF
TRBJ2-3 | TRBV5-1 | CASSLGRRTDTQYF
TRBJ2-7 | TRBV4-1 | CASSLGGEYEQYF
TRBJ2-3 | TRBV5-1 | CASRLAGVVTDTQYF
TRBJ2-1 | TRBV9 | CASSSRTSEIRNEQFF
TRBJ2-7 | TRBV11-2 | CASSLDPSSQQYF
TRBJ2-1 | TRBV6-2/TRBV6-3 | CASSYSGVSEQFF
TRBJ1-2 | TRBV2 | CASSEVDRKLYGYTF
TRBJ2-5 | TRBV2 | CASSAPPSPPETQYF
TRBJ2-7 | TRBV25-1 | CASSGGHTGKYEQYF
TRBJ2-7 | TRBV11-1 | CASSLATGTYEQYF
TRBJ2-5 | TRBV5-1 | CASSLETPQGETQYF
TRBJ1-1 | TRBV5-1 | CASSLDSNTEAFF
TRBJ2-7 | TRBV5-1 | CASSLGAYGDIRFSYEQYF
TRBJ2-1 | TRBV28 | CASSLLFFAARDEQFF
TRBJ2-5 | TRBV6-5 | CASSYNSGVETQYF
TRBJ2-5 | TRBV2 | CASMGGQGSGGETQYF
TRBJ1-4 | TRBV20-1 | CSAREGAHNEKLFF
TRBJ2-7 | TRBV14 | CASSFVTGTNYEQYF
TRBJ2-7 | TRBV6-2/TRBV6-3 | CASSILAGSSYEQYF
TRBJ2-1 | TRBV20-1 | CSCFAGGTQNNEQFF
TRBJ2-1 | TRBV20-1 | CSASGTSGNNEQFF
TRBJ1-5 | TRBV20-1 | CSARAPTEGNQPQHF
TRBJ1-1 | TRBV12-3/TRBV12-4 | CASTRTGTNTEAFF
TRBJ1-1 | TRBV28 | CASSFSVGTEAFF
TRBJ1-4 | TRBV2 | CASRAPRRREKLFF
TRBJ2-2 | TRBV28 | CASSYLNTGELFF
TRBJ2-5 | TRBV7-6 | CASSLEQGAFETQYF